A selection of T cell receptor beta chains follows, all from one sample in a study of OX40 agonist ivuxolimab in advanced cancers. Measured with immunoSEQ multiplex PCR; TCRdb has only the in-frame clones, and not every one. Seen here are tens of thousands of clones, about 86% observed once, and the top ten hold around 3.6%. This specimen consisted of CD4+ or CD8+ T cells sorted from blood, obtained in a trial of the OX40 agonist ivuxolimab. These receptors were obtained from an adult with an advanced solid tumor such as melanoma, head and neck, liver or kidney cancer. CDR3s include the opening cysteine and the closing phenylalanine or tryptophan. The D gene is left open where the match is weak. Only some rows state a clone size, as once, few, many or a class for expanded clones.

v_gene	d_gene	abundance	j_gene	CDR3nt	CDR3aa
TRBV7-2	TRBD1	-	TRBJ2-1	TGTGCCAGCAGCTTAGGGACAGGGAATGAGCAGTTCTTC	CASSLGTGNEQFF
TRBV4-3	-	-	TRBJ1-4	TGCGCCAGCAGCCAAGGTGGGGGGGAGAGGAATGAAAAACTGTTTTTT	CASSQGGGERNEKLFF
TRBV7-8	-	-	TRBJ1-5	TGTGCCAGCAGCCTCCACAGGGAGGGCAATCAGCCCCAGCATTTT	CASSLHREGNQPQHF
TRBV5-4	TRBD1	-	TRBJ1-2	TGTGCCAGCAGCCACCCTGGAGGGACAGATGGCTACACCTTC	CASSHPGGTDGYTF
TRBV6-6	-	-	TRBJ1-2	TGTGCCAGCAGTTACGAGGGCCCGTGGGGCTACACCTTC	CASSYEGPWGYTF
TRBV18	-	-	TRBJ1-1	TGTGCCAGTTTTTCACCGCTAGTTGGGGTAGATGAAGCTTTCTTT	CASFSPLVGVDEAFF
TRBV11-2	TRBD2	-	TRBJ2-5	TGTGCCAGCAGCCCCGGGACGGGAGGAGAGACCCAGTACTTC	CASSPGTGGETQYF
TRBV19	-	-	TRBJ2-3	TGTGCCGCATCGACAGAGAACACAGATACGCAGTATTTT	CAASTENTDTQYF
TRBV6-5	-	few	TRBJ2-7	TGTGCCAGCAGTTATGGGGAGCACGAGCAGTACTTC	CASSYGEHEQYF
TRBV19	-	-	TRBJ2-1	TGTGCCAGTAGTATAGACGCAACAGGGTCCTACAATGAGCAGTTCTTC	CASSIDATGSYNEQFF
TRBV7-9	TRBD1	-	TRBJ1-2	TGTGCCAGCAGCTCCGAGGGGGCGGGGTATGGCTACACCTTC	CASSSEGAGYGYTF
TRBV7-2	TRBD2	-	TRBJ2-2	TGTGCCAGCAGCTTAGCGACGGGAGGGGTGACCACCGGGGAGCTGTTTTTT	CASSLATGGVTTGELFF
TRBV5-1	-	-	TRBJ1-3	TGCGCCAGCAGCTTGGCGGGGGACTCTGGAAACACCATATATTTT	CASSLAGDSGNTIYF
TRBV5-1	-	-	TRBJ2-5	TGCGCCAGCAGCTCACTGACCGGCATTCAAGAGACCCAGTACTTC	CASSSLTGIQETQYF
TRBV14	TRBD1	-	TRBJ2-7	TGTGCCAGCAGCCAAGGGACAGGGACGTATTCCTACGAGCAGTACTTC	CASSQGTGTYSYEQYF
TRBV7-2	-	-	TRBJ1-6	TGTGCCAGCAGCTTAGGTTCAGGGATGTATAATTCACCCCTCCACTTT	CASSLGSGMYNSPLHF
TRBV2	-	-	TRBJ1-6	TGTGCCAGCGGGGGTCACTCTTCACCCCTCCACTTT	CASGGHSSPLHF
TRBV4-1	-	-	TRBJ1-5	TGCGCCAGCAGCCCAAGGGGGGCCACTTCGAGCAATCAGCCCCAGCATTTT	CASSPRGATSSNQPQHF
TRBV6-6	-	few	TRBJ1-2	TGTGCCAGCAGTTACTCGAGCCGGAGAGGGATCTATGGCTACACCTTC	CASSYSSRRGIYGYTF
TRBV28	TRBD2	-	TRBJ2-5	TGTGCCAGCAGTTTACCCGGACTAGCGGAAGAGACCCAGTACTTC	CASSLPGLAEETQYF
TRBV4-2	TRBD2	-	TRBJ2-3	TGTGCCAGCAGCGAAGGACTAGCGGGGGGGCTTACAGATACGCAGTATTTT	CASSEGLAGGLTDTQYF
TRBV6-6	-	-	TRBJ2-7	TGTGCCAGCAGTTCTAACACCTACGAGCAGTACTTC	CASSSNTYEQYF
TRBV5-4	-	-	TRBJ1-1	TGTGCCAGCAGCTTGGGAACGCCCAGGAACACTGAAGCTTTCTTT	CASSLGTPRNTEAFF
TRBV5-1	-	-	TRBJ2-3	TGCGCCAGCAGCCCCCCGACAGATACGCAGTATTTT	CASSPPTDTQYF
TRBV20-1	-	-	TRBJ2-5	TGCAGTGCTGCCGGTCAGACCCAGTACTTC	CSAAGQTQYF
TRBV2	TRBD1	-	TRBJ2-3	TGTGCCAGCAGTGCACAGGGGACAGATACGCAGTATTTT	CASSAQGTDTQYF
TRBV5-5	-	-	TRBJ2-7	TGTGCCAGCAGCGCCGGCTCAGCAACTATCAGCTCCTACGAGCAGTACTTC	CASSAGSATISSYEQYF
TRBV7-9	-	-	TRBJ1-6	TGTGCCAGCAGCGCGCAGCTTTCACCCCTCCACTTT	CASSAQLSPLHF
TRBV7-3	-	-	TRBJ2-1	TGTGCCAGCAGTAATATAGCGGCTTCCTACAATGAGCAGTTCTTC	CASSNIAASYNEQFF
TRBV27	-	few	TRBJ1-6	TGTGCCAGCAGTTCCAGGACCCTCTCCTATAATTCACCCCTCCACTTT	CASSSRTLSYNSPLHF
TRBV6-5	TRBD1	-	TRBJ1-1	TGTGCCAGCACTACCAGACAGGGGGCCGCTGAAGCTTTCTTT	CASTTRQGAAEAFF
TRBV11-2	-	-	TRBJ1-1	TGTGCCAGCAGCTTTGGCAGTCCTGAAGCTTTCTTT	CASSFGSPEAFF
TRBV4-3	TRBD2	-	TRBJ2-7	TGCGCCAGCAGCCAAGGAGGGACTAGCTTTTTCGAGCAGTACTTC	CASSQGGTSFFEQYF
TRBV6-6	-	-	TRBJ1-5	TGTGCCAGCAGTTCGACAGGAGAGGAGCAGCCCCAGCATTTT	CASSSTGEEQPQHF
TRBV7-3	-	-	TRBJ1-5	TGTGCCAGCAGCTTAGGGACAACCTTCAATCAGCCCCAGCATTTT	CASSLGTTFNQPQHF
TRBV2	-	-	TRBJ1-4	TGTGCCAGCACGATCAGACAGCCAGAGGCAACTAATGAAAAACTGTTTTTT	CASTIRQPEATNEKLFF
TRBV28	TRBD1	-	TRBJ1-5	TGTGCCAGCAGTTTTGAGGGGGCAGGCAATCAGCCCCAGCATTTT	CASSFEGAGNQPQHF
TRBV28	-	-	TRBJ1-2	TGTGCCAGCACTCTCGAATCCGGAGGCGGGGCTTCCAGACGGACCTTC	CASTLESGGGASRRTF
TRBV27	TRBD1	few	TRBJ1-2	TGTGCCAGCAGTTCTCAGACAGGGGGCTATGGCTACACCTTC	CASSSQTGGYGYTF
TRBV5-1	TRBD1	once	TRBJ2-5	TGCGCCAGCAGCTTACGGACAGGGGGCCTGGAGACCCAGTACTTC	CASSLRTGGLETQYF
TRBV5-1	-	once	TRBJ1-1	TGCGCCAGCGGTGGGGGCGGAGGCACTGAAGCTTTCTTT	CASGGGGGTEAFF